A selection of T cell receptor beta chains follows, all from one sample in a study of human T cells and chemical hapten exposure. TCRdb reanalysed the RACE reads using MiXCR and keeps one entry per CDR3 protein. Of 70,000 to 75,000 distinct CDR3 sequences in the sample, around a third were seen once. The sample was whole blood, taken in connection with sensitization to the hapten diphenylcyclopropenone (DPC). The receptors derive from a man aged 35-49 years with alopecia areata. Some clones in this sample may be carry-over from other donors' samples. Both conserved end residues are part of each CDR3. The order of the fields is D gene, V gene, clone size, J gene, CDR3 DNA, CDR3 protein. D genes are given only for firm matches. For some rows the clone size is stated as once, few or many, or as a class when expanded; others skip it.

.,TRBV28,.,TRBJ2-7,TGTGCCAGCAGTTTAGGGAACCCGGCTCTCGGGCAGTACTTC,CASSLGNPALGQYF
.,TRBV7-8,few,TRBJ2-4,TGTGCCAGCAGCACCGAGGCCCGGCTAGCCAAAAACATTCAGTACTTC,CASSTEARLAKNIQYF
TRBD1,TRBV13,few,TRBJ2-2,TGTGCCAGCAGCTTTGGGACAGCTAACACCGGGGAGCTGTTTTTT,CASSFGTANTGELFF
TRBD1,TRBV30,.,TRBJ2-3,TGTGCCTGGTCGACAGGGGTCACGCAGTATTTT,CAWSTGVTQYF
TRBD1,TRBV6-6,few,TRBJ1-2,TGTGCCAGCAGTCCAGGGGACAGAATTATCTATGGCTACACCTTC,CASSPGDRIIYGYTF
.,TRBV20-1,.,TRBJ2-2,TGCAGTGCTAGCAATTCTAGGAATAAGAACACCGGGGAGCTGTTTTTT,CSASNSRNKNTGELFF
.,TRBV28,.,TRBJ2-3,TGTGCCAGCAGTTTAAGTGGGAGGCTTGCAGATACGCAGTATTTT,CASSLSGRLADTQYF
.,TRBV27,.,TRBJ1-2,TGTGCCAGCAGTCCCGGAGGGGGGAACTATGGCTACACCTTC,CASSPGGGNYGYTF
.,TRBV7-9,once,TRBJ1-1,TGTGCCAGCAGCTCGACGGGGGGTGAAGCTTTCTTT,CASSSTGGEAFF
.,TRBV7-3,.,TRBJ2-5,TGTGCCAGCAGCTTAATGGGGGGAGACCAAGAGACCCAGTACTTC,CASSLMGGDQETQYF
TRBD1,TRBV29-1,.,TRBJ2-7,TGCAGCGTTGAACTGCCCGGGACAGGGGGCGAGCAGTACTTC,CSVELPGTGGEQYF
.,TRBV12-3/TRBV12-4,.,TRBJ2-3,TGTGCCAGCAGTTTGAGAGGGTCCGGAGATACGCAGTATTTT,CASSLRGSGDTQYF
TRBD2,TRBV7-3,few,TRBJ2-1,TGTGCCAGCAGGGGGACTAGCGGGAGGTCCAGCTCCTACAATGAGCAGTTCTTC,CASRGTSGRSSSYNEQFF
.,TRBV11-3,.,TRBJ2-4,TGTGCCAGCAGCCCCGGGGCGGGACCCAAAAACATTCAGTACTTC,CASSPGAGPKNIQYF
.,TRBV20-1,.,TRBJ1-4,TGCAGTGCGACTCGGGGAGGCGGGGAAAAACTGTTTTTT,CSATRGGGEKLFF
TRBD2,TRBV7-8,few,TRBJ2-3,TGTGCCAGCAGCTCGCCCCTGACTAGCGGGAGTATAGATACGCAGTATTTT,CASSSPLTSGSIDTQYF
.,TRBV28,.,TRBJ2-7,TGTGCCAGCAGTTTAATTGGGGGGCACGAGCAGTACTTC,CASSLIGGHEQYF
TRBD2,TRBV20-1,.,TRBJ2-1,TGCAGTGCTAGAGGTGGTAGCGGGAGCAGTAACAATGAGCAGTTCTTC,CSARGGSGSSNNEQFF
TRBD2,TRBV7-2,few,TRBJ2-3,TGTGCCAGCAGCCCGAGGGGTAGCGGGTCCTACACAGATACGCAGTATTTT,CASSPRGSGSYTDTQYF
TRBD2,TRBV7-9,few,TRBJ2-3,TGTGCCAGCAGCTTACTGGCTAGCGGGCACACAGATACGCAGTATTTT,CASSLLASGHTDTQYF
TRBD1,TRBV12-3/TRBV12-4,.,TRBJ1-2,TGTGCCAGCAGTTTAAAGACAGGGTCTTATGGCTACACCTTC,CASSLKTGSYGYTF
.,TRBV18,.,TRBJ2-7,TGTGCCAGCTCACCACCAGCAGGGGTAGGCGAGCAGTACTTC,CASSPPAGVGEQYF
TRBD1,TRBV12-3/TRBV12-4,few,TRBJ1-1,TGTGCCAGCAGACTCGGGACAGGAGGCATGAACACTGAAGCTTTCTTT,CASRLGTGGMNTEAFF
.,TRBV12-3/TRBV12-4,.,TRBJ2-7,TGTGCCAGCAGTTTGGGTAGTGCCTACGAGCAGTACTTC,CASSLGSAYEQYF
.,TRBV10-3,few,TRBJ2-3,TGTGCCATCAGTGAGTCGAAGGGACATCCAGATACGCAGTATTTT,CAISESKGHPDTQYF
.,TRBV14,.,TRBJ1-1,TGTGCCAGCAGCCAAGGGGAAGGAGGCCCCAGGGGGAACACTGAAGCTTTCTTT,CASSQGEGGPRGNTEAFF
.,TRBV28,.,TRBJ1-1,TGTGCCAGCAGTCCTCTCCGGCTGATGAACACTGAAGCTTTCTTT,CASSPLRLMNTEAFF
.,TRBV6-2/TRBV6-3,.,TRBJ2-7,TGTGCCAGCAGTTTCCCCGGCCGGGGATACGAGCAGTACTTC,CASSFPGRGYEQYF
.,TRBV27,.,TRBJ1-1,TGTGCCAGCAGTTTATACGGTGAAGCTTTCTTT,CASSLYGEAFF
.,TRBV2,.,TRBJ1-3,TGTGCCAGCAGTGAAGATGAGGGGTCCTCTGGAAACACCATATATTTT,CASSEDEGSSGNTIYF
.,TRBV12-3/TRBV12-4,.,TRBJ1-5,TGTGCCAGCAGTTTTGGCAGCGATCAGCCCCAGCATTTT,CASSFGSDQPQHF
.,TRBV18,few,TRBJ2-7,TGTGCCAGCTCACGTACGCACTATCGCCCCCAGTACTTC,CASSRTHYRPQYF
.,TRBV20-1,.,TRBJ1-5,TGCAGTGCTACCGAACCCAGGGGCAATCAGCCCCAGCATTTT,CSATEPRGNQPQHF
TRBD2,TRBV5-5,few,TRBJ2-1,TGTGCCAGCAGCCCCGGGACTAGCGGGTACAATGAGCAGTTCTTC,CASSPGTSGYNEQFF
TRBD2,TRBV28,.,TRBJ2-7,TGTGCCAGCAGTCCTCCGGGACTAGCGGGAACTACCCACGAGCAGTACTTC,CASSPPGLAGTTHEQYF
.,TRBV4-2,.,TRBJ2-1,TGTGCCAGCAGCCAAGAAGACTACAATGAGCAGTTCTTC,CASSQEDYNEQFF
TRBD1,TRBV27,few,TRBJ2-7,TGTGCCAGCAGCCACGGACAGGCCTACGAGCAGTACTTC,CASSHGQAYEQYF
.,TRBV20-1,few,TRBJ1-6,TGCAGTGCAACTAACTGGCAGGGAAAGTCACCCCTCCACTTT,CSATNWQGKSPLHF
TRBD2,TRBV27,.,TRBJ2-7,TGTGCCAGCAGTTTCCGGACTAGCTCCTACGAGCAGTACTTC,CASSFRTSSYEQYF
TRBD2,TRBV27,few,TRBJ2-7,TGTGCCAGCAGTTTAAACCTAGCGGGGCCCTGTGACGAGCAGTACTTC,CASSLNLAGPCDEQYF
.,TRBV12-3/TRBV12-4,.,TRBJ1-5,TGTGCCAGCAGACGGGACCGAGATCAGCCCCAGCATTTT,CASRRDRDQPQHF
TRBD1,TRBV18,.,TRBJ1-1,TGTGCCAGCTCACCGGGGACAGGGTTATTCCGGTTT,CASSPGTGLFRF
.,TRBV4-2,.,TRBJ2-5,TGTGCCAGCAGCCAAAATACTCTTGGGGAGACCCAGTACTTC,CASSQNTLGETQYF
.,TRBV7-9,.,TRBJ1-1,TGTGCCAGCAGCGAGGGACGGTACACTGAAGCTTTCTTT,CASSEGRYTEAFF
TRBD1,TRBV7-6,.,TRBJ1-6,TGTGCCAGCAGCTTAGCTTCAGGGGGAAGCTCCTATAATTCACCCCTCCACTTT,CASSLASGGSSYNSPLHF
TRBD2,TRBV28,.,TRBJ2-1,TGTGCCAGCAGTTACATCCCGGGACTAGAAACTGAGCAGTTCTTC,CASSYIPGLETEQFF
.,TRBV5-6,.,TRBJ2-5,TGTGCCAGCACTCCCTACCCGGGCCAACCGGAGACCCAGTACTTC,CASTPYPGQPETQYF
TRBD2,TRBV11-2,.,TRBJ2-7,TGTGCCAGCAGCTTTCTTCGGGAGGGCCTCTACGAGCAGTACTTC,CASSFLREGLYEQYF
.,TRBV7-3,.,TRBJ2-2,TGTGCCAGCAGCCCTCGGTTTTCCGGGGAGCTGTTTTTT,CASSPRFSGELFF
.,TRBV27,.,TRBJ2-7,TGTGCCAGCAGTCCCGGGGGCCTGCCCTACGAGCAGTACTTC,CASSPGGLPYEQYF
TRBD2,TRBV4-2,.,TRBJ2-5,TGTGCCAGCGCTAGCGGGAACGGGGCCCAAGAGACCCAGTACTTC,CASASGNGAQETQYF